This T cell receptor (beta chain) was observed in a study of T cells in Graves' hyperthyroidism and ophthalmopathy (dated by TCRdb to between 2018 and 2021). Describing the broader study: Peripheral blood was sampled at the time of initial diagnosis, prior to any treatment. A discovery cohort of roughly 100 patients, 43 with Graves' ophthalmopathy and 57 with stable Graves' hyperthyroidism, was used to find distinguishing TCR V-J signatures. Prospective prediction of ophthalmopathy was tested in an independent validation cohort consisting of 18 to 20 hyperthyroidism patients and around 16 patients who later progressed to ophthalmopathy. The 100 or so discovery patients were randomly split 7:3 into training and test sets. The study also compared thyroid tissue and blood T-cell repertoires from roughly 6 Graves' hyperthyroidism patients. Once sampling was done, hyperthyroidism patients were given methimazole at a starting dose of 30 mg daily, whereas ophthalmopathy patients were given high-dose intravenous methylprednisolone. The paper reports TCR Vbeta CDR3 sequencing of approximately 130 peripheral blood samples: 40 or so ophthalmopathy, roughly 74 hyperthyroidism and 17 progressor patients.

The sample holds many counts of this clonotype. The antigen this receptor binds is unknown. Base qualities are missing; no much larger clone stands one base away. Taken from the germline V gene (reference sequence), the CDR1 and CDR2 loops are SEHNR and FQNEAQ. V lost 5 bases and J lost 1 base, and the count of bases not matched to a germline gene is 2. Measured from the cysteine to the phenylalanine, the CDR3 is 15 residues long. The DNA shown is the 45-base CDR3, in frame from base 1. A patient counted as having stable Graves' hyperthyroidism if no progression to ophthalmopathy occurred over 18 months of follow-up. Hyperthyroidism patients were aged 18 to 65 years and newly diagnosed, with disease duration of less than 2 months. Exclusion was applied to patients with uncontrolled infections, other autoimmune diseases, pregnancy or lactation. Diagnoses were established on the basis of clinical symptoms, serum thyroxine and TRAb, thyroid ultrasound, and orbital computed tomography. Ficoll-Paque density gradient centrifugation was used to isolate PBMCs from 9.5 to 10 ml of fresh peripheral blood. Trizol reagent was used to extract total RNA, and RNA quality was then checked on an Agilent 2100 Bioanalyzer.

Results the study describes overall, beyond this receptor: Most expanded thyroid clonotypes (frequency above 0.001) were also found in blood, which suggests that blood repertoires may mirror thyroid immune responses. No statistical method was used to set the sample size in advance, and investigators knew the group allocation. In cross-validation, a model built on a 13 V-J signature told ophthalmopathy apart from stable hyperthyroidism with under 90% sensitivity and about 81% specificity, and in testing the same model reached 80%/75%. In validation, the model predicted progression to ophthalmopathy with around 71% sensitivity and 72% to 85% specificity, a median of 6.5 months before onset.

The TCR beta CDR3 regions were amplified from the RNA transcripts. A first-round RT-PCR of the TCR CDR3 used the HTBI primer set with the Qiagen OneStep RT-PCR kit. Libraries were constructed in a second round of multiplex PCR, after which size selection and purification were carried out. Sequencing of the libraries was done on an Illumina HiSeq2000 using paired-end 100 bp reads. Per the source publication's procedure: SOAPnuke was used to process the raw data, with reads discarded if the reads contained adapters or uncalled bases, had a mean Phred below 15, or lacked an exact constant-primer or identifier match. COPE v1.2.5 was used to merge the high-quality paired reads, and each unique nucleotide sequence was defined as a clonotype. MiTCR v1.1 was used to align the clonotypes against IMGT TRBV, TRBD and TRBJ reference segments. The analysis was restricted to V-J combinations with a frequency above 0.0001, which together covered about 99% of the repertoires. The TCS score was defined as the ratio of F50 (clonal expansion) to E x V (chaos), calculated using BLOSUM62-based TCRdist between CDR3 peptides within each V-J. Welch's t-statistics and random forest reduced fewer than 600 V-J features to 10 to 15, which were used in a naive Bayes classifier (R e1071). TCRdb trimmed the raw reads at Q25, called clones with MiXCR and kept productive beta chains. Here each entry gathers all rows of one CDR3 protein and keeps the most common genes and DNA. The V and J calls, along with clone size, are taken from TCRdb and not from the paper's own processing. The sample has approximately 560,000 distinct CDR3 sequences on record, less than 20% of them singletons. 6.5% to 8% of the sample comes from the top ten.

The sequence joins TRBV7-9 to TRBJ2-1, with TRBD2 matching 10 junction bases. The TCR was taken from a woman in her 30s with Graves' hyperthyroidism. The sequencing sample was made of blood. The base sequence is TGTGCCAGCAGCGATAGCGGGGGGTCCTACAATGAGCAGTTCTTC. It specifies CASSDSGGSYNEQFF.